This T cell receptor beta chain was profiled in a study of blood T cell repertoires in COVID-19. This CDR3 comprises 12 residues. Deletions cut 4 bases from V and 9 bases from J, with 11 bases between. In germline, CDR1 is SGHNT, CDR2 YYREEE (reference sequence). Methods used by the authors: Cell counts per sample came from amplifying reference gene primers. Clones were sequenced by immunoSEQ multiplex PCR, and TCRdb holds only the in-frame ones, with some missing. For V, J and clone size, that table is used; D and trimming come from the DNA. Here the sample spans some 160,000 clones, around 90% being singletons.

The receptor's source is a man aged 55 to 70 with acute or convalescent COVID-19. This rearrangement joins TRBV5-4 to TRBJ2-1; D is unclear. Sequenced input: peripheral blood. The CDR3 is CASSRSNGEQFF. The CDR3 DNA sequence: TGTGCCAGCAGCCGAAGCAATGGTGAGCAGTTCTTC.